The clone carrying this T cell receptor (beta chain) was observed at least ten times. The antigen remains undetermined. The sample originates from a study of T-cell reconstitution after alpha-beta-depleted transplantation in children. Overall study results and limits: T-cell counts and diversity at one year post-transplant came mainly from newly produced T cells. Surviving recipient T cells and thymic progenitors produced the high day-60 TCRbeta diversity seen in some patients. About two months after transplant, alpha-beta T cells reportedly came from several hundred expanded graft clones.

TCRbeta library construction was performed incorporating unique molecular identifiers. TCRdb used MiXCR to reprocess the PCR reads, holding one entry per CDR3 protein. The sample shows around 300,000 distinct CDR3 sequences, 11% of them seen only once. Sequencing used peripheral blood, obtained 180 days after TCRalphabeta/CD19-depleted stem cell transplant. This receptor was obtained from a male patient aged 2-15 years who had a stem cell transplant for chronic granulomatous disease, so the T cells may come from the graft donor.

CDR3 sequence: CASSLGVGEVHEQYF. The CDR3 DNA sequence: TGCGCCAGCAGCTTGGGGGTAGGGGAAGTCCACGAGCAGTACTTC. This chain links TRBV5-1 with TRBJ2-7, with D perhaps matching TRBD1 (5 bases). V was clipped by 0 bases and J by 5 bases, with 15 bases between them. The CDR3 sequence is 15 residues long. Germline assignment: CDR1 SGHRS and CDR2 YFSETQ.